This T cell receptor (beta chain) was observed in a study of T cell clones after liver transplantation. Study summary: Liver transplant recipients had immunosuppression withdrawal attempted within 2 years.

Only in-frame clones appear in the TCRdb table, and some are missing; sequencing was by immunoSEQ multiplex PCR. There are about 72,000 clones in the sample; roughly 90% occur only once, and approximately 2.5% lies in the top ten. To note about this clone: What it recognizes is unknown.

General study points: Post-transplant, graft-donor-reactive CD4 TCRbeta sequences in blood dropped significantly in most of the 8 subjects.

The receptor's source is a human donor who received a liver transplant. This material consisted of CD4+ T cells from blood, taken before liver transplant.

The CDR3 nucleotides are TGTGCCAGCAGTTTAATTCAGGGGGCTTCCTACGAGCAGTACTTC. It translates to CASSLIQGASYEQYF. The chain is built from TRBV27 and TRBJ2-7; 8 nucleotides align to TRBD1. With 2 bases clipped from V and 1 base from J, the junction kept 4 bases outside the gene matches. CDR3 length: 15 amino acids. CDR1 is MNHEY and CDR2 is SMNVEV in the germline V gene (reference sequence).